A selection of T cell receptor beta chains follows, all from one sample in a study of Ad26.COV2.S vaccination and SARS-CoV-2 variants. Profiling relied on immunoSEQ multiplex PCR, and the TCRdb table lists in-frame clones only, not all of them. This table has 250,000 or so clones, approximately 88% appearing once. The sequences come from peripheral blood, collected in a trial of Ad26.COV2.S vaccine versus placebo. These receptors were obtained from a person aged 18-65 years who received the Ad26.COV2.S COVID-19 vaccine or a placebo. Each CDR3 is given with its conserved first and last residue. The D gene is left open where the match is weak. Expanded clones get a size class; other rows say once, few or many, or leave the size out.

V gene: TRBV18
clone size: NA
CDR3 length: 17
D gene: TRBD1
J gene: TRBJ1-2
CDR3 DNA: TGTGCCAGCTCACCTGGATTGATAGACAGGGGAAGGGAAGGCTACACCTTC
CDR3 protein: CASSPGLIDRGREGYTF

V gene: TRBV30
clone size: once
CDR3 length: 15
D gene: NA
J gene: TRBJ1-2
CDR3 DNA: TGTGCCTGGAGTATTAGTCCGGGGGCGCGTAATGGCTACACCTTC
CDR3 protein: CAWSISPGARNGYTF

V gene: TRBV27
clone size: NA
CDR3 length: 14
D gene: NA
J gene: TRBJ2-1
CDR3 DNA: TGTGCCAGCAGGTCTGTTGACGGTTACAATGAGCAGTTCTTC
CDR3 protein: CASRSVDGYNEQFF

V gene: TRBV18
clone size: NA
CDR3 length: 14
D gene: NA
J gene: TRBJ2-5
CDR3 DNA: TGTGCCAGCTCACCGTTCGGGACTGGGGAGACCCAGTACTTC
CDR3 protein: CASSPFGTGETQYF

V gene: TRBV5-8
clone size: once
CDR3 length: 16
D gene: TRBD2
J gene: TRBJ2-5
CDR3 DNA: TGTGCCAGCAGCTCCTTCGGGAGGTCGGGGCAAGAGACCCAGTACTTC
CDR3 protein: CASSSFGRSGQETQYF

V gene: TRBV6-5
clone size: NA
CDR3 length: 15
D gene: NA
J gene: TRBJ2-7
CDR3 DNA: TGTGCCAGCAGTTACTCGCCCGGCAGCTCCTACGAGCAGTACTTC
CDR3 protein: CASSYSPGSSYEQYF

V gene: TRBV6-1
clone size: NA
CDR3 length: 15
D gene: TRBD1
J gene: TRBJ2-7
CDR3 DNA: TGTGCCAGCAGTGGACCCACGGACAGGGCCCACGAGCAGTACTTC
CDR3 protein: CASSGPTDRAHEQYF

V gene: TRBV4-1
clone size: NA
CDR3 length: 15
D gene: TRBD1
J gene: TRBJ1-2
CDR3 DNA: TGCGCCAGCAGCCAACTACACAGGGGGCAAAATGGCTACACCTTC
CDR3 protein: CASSQLHRGQNGYTF

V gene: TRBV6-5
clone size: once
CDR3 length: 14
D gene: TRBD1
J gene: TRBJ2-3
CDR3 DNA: TGTGCCAGCAGGGAGGCAGGGGGTACAGATACGCAGTATTTT
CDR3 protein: CASREAGGTDTQYF

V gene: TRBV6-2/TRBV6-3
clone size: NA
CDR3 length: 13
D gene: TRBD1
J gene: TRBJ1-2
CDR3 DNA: TGTGCCAGCAGCATCGGCAGGGGGGATGGCTACACCTTC
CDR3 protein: CASSIGRGDGYTF

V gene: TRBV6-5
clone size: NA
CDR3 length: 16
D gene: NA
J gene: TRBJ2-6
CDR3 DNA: TGTGCCAGCAGTTACCGTGGGGCGTCTGGGGCCAACGTCCTGACTTTC
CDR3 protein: CASSYRGASGANVLTF